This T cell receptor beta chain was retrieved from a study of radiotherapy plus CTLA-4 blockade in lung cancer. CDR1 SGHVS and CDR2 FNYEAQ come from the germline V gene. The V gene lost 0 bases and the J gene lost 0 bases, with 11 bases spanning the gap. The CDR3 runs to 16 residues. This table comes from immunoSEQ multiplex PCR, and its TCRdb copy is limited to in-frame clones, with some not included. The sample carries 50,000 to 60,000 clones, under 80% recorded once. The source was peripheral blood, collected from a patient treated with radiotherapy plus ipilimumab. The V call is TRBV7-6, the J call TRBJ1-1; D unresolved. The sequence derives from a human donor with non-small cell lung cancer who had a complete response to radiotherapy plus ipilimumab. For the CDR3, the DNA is TGTGCCAGCAGCTTAGCTGCCGGGTGGTTGAACACTGAAGCTTTCTTT. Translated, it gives CASSLAAGWLNTEAFF.